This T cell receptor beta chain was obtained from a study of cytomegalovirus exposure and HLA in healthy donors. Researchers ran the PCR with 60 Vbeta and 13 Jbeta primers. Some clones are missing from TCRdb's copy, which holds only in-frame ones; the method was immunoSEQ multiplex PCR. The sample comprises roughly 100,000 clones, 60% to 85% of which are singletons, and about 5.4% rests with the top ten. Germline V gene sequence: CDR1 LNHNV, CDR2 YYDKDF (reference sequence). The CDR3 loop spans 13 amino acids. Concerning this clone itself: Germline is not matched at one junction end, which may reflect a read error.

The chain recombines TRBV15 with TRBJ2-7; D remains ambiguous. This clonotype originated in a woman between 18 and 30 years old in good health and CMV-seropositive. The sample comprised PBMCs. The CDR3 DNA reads TGTGCCACCTGCAGCACAGACAATTACGAGCAGTACTTC. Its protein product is CATCSTDNYEQYF.